This T cell receptor (beta chain) was profiled in a study of identical twins. The study's findings and limits: Excess sharing between twins was weaker in beta out-of-frame sequences. Model-predicted out-of-frame TCR alpha sharing fell below observed values in monozygotic twins. For out-of-frame alpha sequences shared by twins, low generation probability was in excess. Cord blood beta clonotypes present at high abundance carried fewer insertions; no such pattern appeared in memory repertoires.

This clonotype was seen a handful of times. Its antigen is currently unknown. Each CDR3 protein is one row after TCRdb ran MiXCR on the 5' RACE reads. The data show some 630,000 distinct CDR3 sequences, roughly 7.2% seen once. The same sample was also used in a study of yellow fever vaccine responses in identical twins.

The sequencing sample was made of PBMCs. This TCR was sampled from a woman between 18 and 29 years old in good health.

The CDR3 DNA sequence: TGTGCCAGCAGTTCCTGGACTAGCGGGGGGGATGAGCAGTTCTTC. Protein: CASSSWTSGGDEQFF. V is TRBV27 and J is TRBJ2-1; TRBD2 matches at 15 bases. Germline-derived CDR1 and CDR2 are MNHEY and SMNVEV (reference sequence). The CDR3 totals 15 residues. V gave up 4 bases and J gave up 8 bases; unmatched junction bases: 3.